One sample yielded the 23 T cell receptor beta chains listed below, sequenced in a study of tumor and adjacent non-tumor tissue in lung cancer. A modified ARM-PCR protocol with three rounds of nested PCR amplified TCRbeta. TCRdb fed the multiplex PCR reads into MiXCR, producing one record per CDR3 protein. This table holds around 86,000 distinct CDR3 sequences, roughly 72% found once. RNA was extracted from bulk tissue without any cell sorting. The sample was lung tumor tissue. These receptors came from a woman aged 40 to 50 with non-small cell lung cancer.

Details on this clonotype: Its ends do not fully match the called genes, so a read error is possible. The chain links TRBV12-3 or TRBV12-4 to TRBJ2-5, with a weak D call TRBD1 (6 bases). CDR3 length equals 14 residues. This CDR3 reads CASNFPRGGETQYF. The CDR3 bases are TGCGCCAGCAATTTTCCCAGGGGCGGGGAGACCCAGTACTTC.

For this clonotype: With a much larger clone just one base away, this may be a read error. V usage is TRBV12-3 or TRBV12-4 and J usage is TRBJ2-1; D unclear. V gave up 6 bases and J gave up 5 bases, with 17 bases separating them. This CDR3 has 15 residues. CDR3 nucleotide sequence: TGTGCCAGCAGACCCCCTGGGATACCTAACAATGAGCAGTTCTTC. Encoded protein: CASRPPGIPNNEQFF.

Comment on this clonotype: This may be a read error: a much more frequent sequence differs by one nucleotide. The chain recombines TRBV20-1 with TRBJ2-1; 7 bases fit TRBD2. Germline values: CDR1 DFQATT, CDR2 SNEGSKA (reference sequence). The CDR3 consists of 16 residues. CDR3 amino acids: CSARDLGRGISNGQFF. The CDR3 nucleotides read TGCAGTGCTAGAGATCTGGGGCGGGGGATAAGCAATGGGCAGTTCTTC.

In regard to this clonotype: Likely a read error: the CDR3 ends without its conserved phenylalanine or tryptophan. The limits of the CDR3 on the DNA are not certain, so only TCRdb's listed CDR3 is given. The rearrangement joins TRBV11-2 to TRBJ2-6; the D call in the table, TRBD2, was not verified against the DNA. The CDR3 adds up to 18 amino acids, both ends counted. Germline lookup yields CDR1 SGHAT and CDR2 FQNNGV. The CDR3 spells CGSSLFLAGGRGTNVLSC.

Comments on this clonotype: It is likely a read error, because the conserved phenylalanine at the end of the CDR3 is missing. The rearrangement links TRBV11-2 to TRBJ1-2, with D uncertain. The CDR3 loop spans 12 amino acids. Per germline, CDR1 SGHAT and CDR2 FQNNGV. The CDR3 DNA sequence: TGTGCCGGCAGCCAATTCAACTATGGCTACACCTCC. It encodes CAGSQFNYGYTS.

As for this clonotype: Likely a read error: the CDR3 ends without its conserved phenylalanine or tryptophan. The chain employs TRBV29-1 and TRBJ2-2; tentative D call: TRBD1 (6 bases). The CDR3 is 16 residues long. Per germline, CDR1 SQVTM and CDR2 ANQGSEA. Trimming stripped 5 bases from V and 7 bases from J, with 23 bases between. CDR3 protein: CSVTGSLGASGGELFV. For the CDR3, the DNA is TGCAGCGTTACTGGCTCTCTGGGGGCGTCCGGCGGGGAGCTGTTTGTT.

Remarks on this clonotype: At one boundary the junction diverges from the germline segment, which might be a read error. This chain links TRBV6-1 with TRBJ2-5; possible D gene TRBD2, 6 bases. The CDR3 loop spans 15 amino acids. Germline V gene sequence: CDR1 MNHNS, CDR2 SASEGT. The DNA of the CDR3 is TGCGCCAGCACCGGAGGGATAGCTATGCAAGAGACCCAGTACTTC. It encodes CASTGGIAMQETQYF.

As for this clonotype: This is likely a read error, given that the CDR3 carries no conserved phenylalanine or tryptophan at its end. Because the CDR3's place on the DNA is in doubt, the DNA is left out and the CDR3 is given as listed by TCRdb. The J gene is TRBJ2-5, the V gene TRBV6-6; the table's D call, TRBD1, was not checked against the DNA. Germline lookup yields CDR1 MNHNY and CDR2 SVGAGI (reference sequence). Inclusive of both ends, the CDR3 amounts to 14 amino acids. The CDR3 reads CASSTPGGGETQYI.

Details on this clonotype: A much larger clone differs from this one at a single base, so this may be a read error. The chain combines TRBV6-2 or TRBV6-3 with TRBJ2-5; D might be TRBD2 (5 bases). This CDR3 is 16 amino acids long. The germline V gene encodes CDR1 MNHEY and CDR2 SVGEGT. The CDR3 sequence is CASSYSGYGIKETQYF. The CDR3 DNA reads TGTGCCAGCAGCTACTCGGGATACGGAATAAAAGAGACCCAGTACTTC.

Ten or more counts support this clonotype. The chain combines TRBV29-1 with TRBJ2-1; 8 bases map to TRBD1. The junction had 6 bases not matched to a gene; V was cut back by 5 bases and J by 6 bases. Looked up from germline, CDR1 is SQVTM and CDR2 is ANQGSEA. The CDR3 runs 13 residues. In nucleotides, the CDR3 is TGCAGCGTTCGACAGGGGTCTGGCAATGAGCAGTTCTTC. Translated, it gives CSVRQGSGNEQFF.

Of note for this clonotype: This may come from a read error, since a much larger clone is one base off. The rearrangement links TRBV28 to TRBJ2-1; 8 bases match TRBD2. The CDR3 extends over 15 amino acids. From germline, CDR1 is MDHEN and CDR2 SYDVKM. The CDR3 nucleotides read TGTGCCAGCAGTCTCGGACTAGCTGGGGAAAATGGGCAGTTCTTC. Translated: CASSLGLAGENGQFF.

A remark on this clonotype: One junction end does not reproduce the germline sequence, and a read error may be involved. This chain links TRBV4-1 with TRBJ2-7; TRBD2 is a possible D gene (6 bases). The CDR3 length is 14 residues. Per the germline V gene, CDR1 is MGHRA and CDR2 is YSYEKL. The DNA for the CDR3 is TGCGCCAGCAGCCGAGGGGACTCCGCCTACGGGCAGTACTTC. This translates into CASSRGDSAYGQYF.

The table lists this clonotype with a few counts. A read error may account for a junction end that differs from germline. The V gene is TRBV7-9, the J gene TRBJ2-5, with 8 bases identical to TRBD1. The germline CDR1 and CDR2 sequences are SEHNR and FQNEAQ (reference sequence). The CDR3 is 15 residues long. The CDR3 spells CASSLGTGFGETLYF. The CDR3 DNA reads TGTGCCAGCAGCTTAGGGACAGGGTTTGGGGAGACCCTGTACTTC.

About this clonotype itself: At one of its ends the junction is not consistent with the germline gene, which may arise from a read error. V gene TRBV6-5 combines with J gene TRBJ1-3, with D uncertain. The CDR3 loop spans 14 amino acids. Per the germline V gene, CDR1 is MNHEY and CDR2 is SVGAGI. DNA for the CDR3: TGTGCCAGCAGTCGACATAGCTCTGGAGACACCATATATTTT. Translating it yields CASSRHSSGDTIYF.

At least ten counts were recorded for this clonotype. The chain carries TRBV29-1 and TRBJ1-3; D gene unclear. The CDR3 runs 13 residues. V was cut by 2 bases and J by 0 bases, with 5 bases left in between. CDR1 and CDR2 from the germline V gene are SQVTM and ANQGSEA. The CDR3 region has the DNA TGCAGCGTTGAACGGGGCTCTGGAAACACCATATATTTT. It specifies CSVERGSGNTIYF.

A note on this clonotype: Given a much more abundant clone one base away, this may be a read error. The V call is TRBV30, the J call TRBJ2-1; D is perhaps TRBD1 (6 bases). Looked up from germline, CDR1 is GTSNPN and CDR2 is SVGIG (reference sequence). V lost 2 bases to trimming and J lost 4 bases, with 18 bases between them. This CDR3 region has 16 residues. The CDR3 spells CAWSNAASRGYNEQFF. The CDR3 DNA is TGTGCCTGGAGTAACGCCGCTAGCAGGGGTTACAATGAGCAGTTCTTC. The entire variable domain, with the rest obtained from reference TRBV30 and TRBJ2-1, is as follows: SQTIHQWPATLVQPVGSPLSLECTVEGTSNPNLYWYRQAAGRGLQLLFYSVGIGQISSEVPQNLSASRPQDRQFILSSKKLLLSDSGFYLCAWSNAASRGYNEQFFGPGTRLTVL.

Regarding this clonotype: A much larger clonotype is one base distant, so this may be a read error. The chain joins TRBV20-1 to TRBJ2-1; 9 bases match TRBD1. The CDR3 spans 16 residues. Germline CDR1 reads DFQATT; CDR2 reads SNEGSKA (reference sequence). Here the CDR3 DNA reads TGCTGTGCTGGGGCCTTACAGGGGGCCGCATACAATGAGCAGTTCTTC. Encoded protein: CCAGALQGAAYNEQFF.

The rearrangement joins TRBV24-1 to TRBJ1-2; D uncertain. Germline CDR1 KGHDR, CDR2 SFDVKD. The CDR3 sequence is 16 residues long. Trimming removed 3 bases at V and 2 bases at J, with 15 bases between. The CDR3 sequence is CATSDPGLGGNYGYTF. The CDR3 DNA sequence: TGTGCCACCAGTGATCCGGGATTGGGAGGGAACTATGGCTACACCTTC.

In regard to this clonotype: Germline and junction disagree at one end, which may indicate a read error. CDR3 sequence: CGSSDSNGKRNEQFF. For the CDR3, the DNA is TGTGGCAGCAGTGACTCTAACGGGAAGAGGAATGAGCAGTTCTTC. The chain links TRBV6-6 to TRBJ2-1, with D possibly TRBD2 on 5 matching bases. The CDR3 has 15 amino acids. CDR1 MNHNY and CDR2 SVGAGI come from the germline V gene (reference sequence).

The CDR3 region is CAWNASSGGTDTQYF. The CDR3 DNA reads as TGTGCCTGGAATGCTAGCAGCGGAGGCACAGATACGCAGTATTTT. This chain uses TRBV30 with TRBJ2-3; a weak D match, TRBD2 (5 bases). V lost 4 bases to trimming and J lost 1 base, with 15 bases between them. Per germline, CDR1 GTSNPN and CDR2 SVGIG (reference sequence). CDR3 length: 15 amino acids.

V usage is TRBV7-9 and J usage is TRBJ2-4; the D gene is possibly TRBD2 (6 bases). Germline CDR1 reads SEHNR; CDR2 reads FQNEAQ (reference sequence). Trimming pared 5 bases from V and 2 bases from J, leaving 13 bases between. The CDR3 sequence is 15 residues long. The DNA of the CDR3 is TGTGCCAGCAGCCGTACGCGGGGAACCAAAAACATTCAGTACTTC. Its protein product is CASSRTRGTKNIQYF. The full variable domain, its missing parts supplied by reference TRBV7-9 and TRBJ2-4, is DTGVSQNPRHKITKRGQNVTFRCDPISEHNRLYWYRQTLGQGPEFLTYFQNEAQLEKSRLLSDRFSAERPKGSFSTLEIQRTEQGDSAMYLCASSRTRGTKNIQYFGAGTRLSVL.

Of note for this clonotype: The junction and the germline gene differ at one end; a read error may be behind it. The CDR3 sequence is CSARAPGTRNEKLLF. The CDR3, as DNA: TGCAGTGCTAGGGCACCCGGGACACGGAATGAAAAACTGCTTTTT. The J gene is TRBJ1-4, the V gene TRBV20-1, with D possibly being TRBD1 (6 bases). CDR1 is DFQATT and CDR2 is SNEGSKA in the germline V gene (reference sequence). This CDR3 contains 15 residues.

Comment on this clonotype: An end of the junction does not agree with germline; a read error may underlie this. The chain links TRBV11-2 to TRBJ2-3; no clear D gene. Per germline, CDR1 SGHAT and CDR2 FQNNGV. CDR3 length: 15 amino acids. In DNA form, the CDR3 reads TGTGCCAGCAGCTTAGATCTGGGTCGCACGTTCTCGCAGTATTTC. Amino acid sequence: CASSLDLGRTFSQYF.